The clone carrying this TCR beta chain was found many times. The antigen is not known. The method for making cDNA was 5'RACE, and it used 10-nucleotide random UMIs. Over 160 million TCR-beta sequences, together covering 15-18 subjects, were produced by every individual sequencing run that was carried out. A single record per CDR3 protein comes from TCRdb applying MiXCR to the 5' RACE reads. Among some 66,000 distinct CDR3 sequences listed, 4.5% to 5.5% were seen once. This specimen comes from a study of neurological immune-mediated disorders. 2 million PBMCs stored at -80 C were the source of the unsorted libraries. General observations from the study: As far as clinical or MRI features were concerned, none was associated with the multiple sclerosis repertoire cluster.

Material for sequencing was PBMCs. This sequence was found in a man between 25 and 39 years old with multiple sclerosis.

For the CDR3, the DNA is TGTGCCATCAGGCCGGACACGCCGAACACCGGGGAGCTGTTTTTT. It is translated as CAIRPDTPNTGELFF. The chain joins TRBV10-3 to TRBJ2-2; a possible D gene is TRBD1 (5 bases). The germline CDR1 and CDR2 sequences are ENHRY and SYGVKD. Deletions cut 6 bases from V and 0 bases from J, with 11 bases between. This CDR3 comprises 15 residues.